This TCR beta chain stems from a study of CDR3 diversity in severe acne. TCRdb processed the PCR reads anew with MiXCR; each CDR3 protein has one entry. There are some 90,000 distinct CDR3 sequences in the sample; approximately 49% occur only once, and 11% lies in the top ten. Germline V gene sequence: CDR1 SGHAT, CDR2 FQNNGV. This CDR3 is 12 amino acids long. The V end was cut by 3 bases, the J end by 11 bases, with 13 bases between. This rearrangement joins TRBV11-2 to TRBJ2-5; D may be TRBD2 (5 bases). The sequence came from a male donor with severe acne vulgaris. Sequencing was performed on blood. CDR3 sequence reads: CASSLGRGDQYF. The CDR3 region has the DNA TGTGCCAGCAGCTTGGGTCGGGGTGATCAGTACTTC.